This TCR beta chain is from a study of cytomegalovirus exposure and HLA in healthy donors. Study background: Early released data had about 80 million unique TCRs, all coming from HLA-typed donors.

The germline V and J ends were trimmed by 4 bases and 0 bases, with 12 bases remaining between them. The CDR3 length is 15 residues. Germline loops: CDR1 SGHDN, CDR2 FVKESK. This PCR relied on a set of 60 Vbeta primers and 13 Jbeta primers. TCRdb's table, derived via immunoSEQ multiplex PCR, lists solely in-frame clones and lacks some. The sample consists of more than 95,000 clones, 78% of them appearing once. This clone was counted a single time. Its cognate antigen is unknown. The study's findings and limits: Previously analyzed data showed that most TCR beta V segments were productive at a frequency of about 87% or about 30%. The availability of immune exposure information extended only to CMV serostatus. An analysis that came later showed most CMV-associated TCR beta chains appearing HLA-restricted.

The J gene is TRBJ1-1, the V gene TRBV14, with TRBD1 as a possible D gene (6 bases). Sequencing was carried out using PBMCs. This clonotype was obtained from a woman aged 40 to 49 in good health and CMV-seronegative. Here the CDR3 DNA reads TGTGCCAGCAGCCGCGGACAGTTTATGAACACTGAAGCTTTCTTT. Protein product: CASSRGQFMNTEAFF.